Included here is one TCR beta chain sequence, with context. As yet, its antigen is unknown. RNA was extracted with the RNeasy kit, and a quantity of about 0.45 to 1 ug was reverse transcribed using random hexamers. Via MiXCR, TCRdb re-called the immunoSEQ multiplex PCR reads, giving one row per CDR3 protein. The data contain some 240,000 distinct CDR3 sequences, almost 97% of them singletons. Patients with Susac syndrome met the recently defined diagnostic criteria for definite or probable disease. The data derive from a study of CD8 T cells in Susac syndrome. Germline assignment: CDR1 DFQATT and CDR2 SNEGSKA (reference sequence). With 4 bases removed from V and 2 bases from J, the gap between germline ends came to 6 bases. The CDR3 consists of 12 residues. The study, taken as a whole, reports: Individuals included in the TCR sequencing and HLA analysis were acknowledged by the study to be relatively few in number.

The sequence derives from a human donor with Susac syndrome. Sequenced material: CD4+ T cells from PBMCs. The gene calls are TRBV20-1 and TRBJ2-4; D call uncertain. CDR3 DNA sequence: TGCAGTGCTATTGGGACCAAAAACATTCAGTACTTC. It is translated as CSAIGTKNIQYF.